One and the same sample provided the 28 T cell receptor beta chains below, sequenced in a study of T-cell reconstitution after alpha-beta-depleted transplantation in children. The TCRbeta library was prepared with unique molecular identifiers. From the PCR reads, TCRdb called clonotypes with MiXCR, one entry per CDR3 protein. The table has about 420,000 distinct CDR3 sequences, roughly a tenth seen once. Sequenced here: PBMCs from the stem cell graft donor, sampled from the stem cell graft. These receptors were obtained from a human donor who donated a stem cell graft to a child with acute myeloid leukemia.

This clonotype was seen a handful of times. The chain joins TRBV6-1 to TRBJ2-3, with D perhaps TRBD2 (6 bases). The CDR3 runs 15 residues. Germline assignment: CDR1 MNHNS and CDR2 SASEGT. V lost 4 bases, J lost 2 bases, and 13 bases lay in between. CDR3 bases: TGTGCCAGCAGTGTGACTAGACATTCCACAGATACGCAGTATTTT. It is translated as CASSVTRHSTDTQYF.

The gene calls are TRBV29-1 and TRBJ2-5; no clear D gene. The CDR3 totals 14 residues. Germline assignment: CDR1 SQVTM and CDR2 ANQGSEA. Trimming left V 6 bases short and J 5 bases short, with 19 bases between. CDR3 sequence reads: CSVLAGSQRETQYF. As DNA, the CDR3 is TGCAGCGTACTCGCCGGGTCTCAGAGGGAGACCCAGTACTTC. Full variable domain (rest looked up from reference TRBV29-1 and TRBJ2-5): SAVISQKPSRDICQRGTSLTIQCQVDSQVTMMFWYRQQPGQSLTLIATANQGSEATYESGFVIDKFPISRPNLTFSTLTVSNMSPEDSSIYLCSVLAGSQRETQYFGPGTRLLVL.

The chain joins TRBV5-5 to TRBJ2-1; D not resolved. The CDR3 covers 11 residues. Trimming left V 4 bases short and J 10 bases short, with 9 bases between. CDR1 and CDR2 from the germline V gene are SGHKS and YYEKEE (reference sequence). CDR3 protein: CASSPTAEQFF. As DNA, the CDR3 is TGTGCCAGCAGCCCCACAGCGGAGCAGTTCTTC.

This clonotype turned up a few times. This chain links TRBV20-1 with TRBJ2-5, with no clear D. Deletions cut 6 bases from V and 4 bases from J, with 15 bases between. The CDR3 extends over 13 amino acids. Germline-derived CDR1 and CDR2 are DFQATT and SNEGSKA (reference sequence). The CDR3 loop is CSAGRVSGETQYF. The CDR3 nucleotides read TGCAGTGCCGGTCGGGTTTCGGGAGAGACCCAGTACTTC.

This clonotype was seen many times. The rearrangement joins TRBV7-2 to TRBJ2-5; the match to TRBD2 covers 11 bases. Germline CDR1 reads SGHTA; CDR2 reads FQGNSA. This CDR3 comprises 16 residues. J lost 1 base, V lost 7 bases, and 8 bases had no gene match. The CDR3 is CASTIAGTSGQETQYF. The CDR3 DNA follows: TGTGCCAGCACCATAGCCGGGACTAGCGGCCAAGAGACCCAGTACTTC.

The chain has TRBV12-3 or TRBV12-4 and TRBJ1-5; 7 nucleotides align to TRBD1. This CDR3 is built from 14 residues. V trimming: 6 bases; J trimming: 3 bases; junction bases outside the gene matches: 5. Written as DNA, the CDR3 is TGTGCCAGCAGCCACACAGGGGCCAATCAGCCCCAGCATTTT. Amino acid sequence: CASSHTGANQPQHF.

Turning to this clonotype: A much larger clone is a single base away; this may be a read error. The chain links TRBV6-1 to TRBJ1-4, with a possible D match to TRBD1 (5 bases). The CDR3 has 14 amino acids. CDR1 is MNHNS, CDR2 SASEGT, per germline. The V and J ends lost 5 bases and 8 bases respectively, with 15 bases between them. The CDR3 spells CASSRTQISEKLFF. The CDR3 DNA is TGTGCCAGCAGTCGGACACAAATATCGGAAAAACTGTTTTTT.

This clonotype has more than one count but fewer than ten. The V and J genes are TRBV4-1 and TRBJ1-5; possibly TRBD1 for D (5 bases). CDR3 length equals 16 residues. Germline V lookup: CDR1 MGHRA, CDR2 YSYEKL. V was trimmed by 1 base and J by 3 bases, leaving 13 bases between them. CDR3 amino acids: CASSQVGNRLNQPQHF. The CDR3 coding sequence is TGCGCCAGCAGCCAAGTAGGAAACAGGCTCAATCAGCCCCAGCATTTT.

The CDR3, as DNA: TGCGCCAGCAGTCGAGGGGAGGGGAATGAGCAGTTCTTC. Encoded protein: CASSRGEGNEQFF. The gene calls are TRBV4-3 and TRBJ2-1, with TRBD2 identical over 7 bases. Per the germline V gene, CDR1 is LGHNA and CDR2 is YSLEER. The CDR3 loop spans 13 amino acids. With V trimmed by 6 bases and J by 7 bases, 6 bases remained unmatched.

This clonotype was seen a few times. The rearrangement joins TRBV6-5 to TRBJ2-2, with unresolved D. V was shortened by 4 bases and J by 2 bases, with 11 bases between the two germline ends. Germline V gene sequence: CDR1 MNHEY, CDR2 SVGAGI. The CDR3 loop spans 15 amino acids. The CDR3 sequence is CASSSGAPNTGELFF. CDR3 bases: TGTGCCAGCAGTTCGGGCGCCCCAAACACCGGGGAGCTGTTTTTT.

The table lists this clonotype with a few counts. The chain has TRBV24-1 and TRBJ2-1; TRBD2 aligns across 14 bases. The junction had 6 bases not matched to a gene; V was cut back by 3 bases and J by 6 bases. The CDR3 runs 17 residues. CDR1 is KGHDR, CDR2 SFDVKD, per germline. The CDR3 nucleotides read TGTGCCACCAGTGATCCGGGGACTAGCGGGAGTGCCAATGAGCAGTTCTTC. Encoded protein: CATSDPGTSGSANEQFF.

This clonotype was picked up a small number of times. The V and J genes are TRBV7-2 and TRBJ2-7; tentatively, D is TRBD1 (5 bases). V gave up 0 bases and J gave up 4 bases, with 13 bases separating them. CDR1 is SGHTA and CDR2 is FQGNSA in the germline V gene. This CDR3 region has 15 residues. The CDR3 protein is CASSLALGAVYEQYV. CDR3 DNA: TGTGCCAGCAGCTTAGCGCTTGGGGCGGTTTACGAGCAGTACGTC.

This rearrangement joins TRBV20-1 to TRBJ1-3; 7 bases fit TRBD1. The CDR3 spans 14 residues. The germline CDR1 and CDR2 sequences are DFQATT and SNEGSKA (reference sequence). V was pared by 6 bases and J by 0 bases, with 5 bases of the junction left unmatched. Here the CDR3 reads CSARGQTSGNTIYF. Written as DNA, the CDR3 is TGCAGTGCCAGGGGACAGACCTCTGGAAACACCATATATTTT.

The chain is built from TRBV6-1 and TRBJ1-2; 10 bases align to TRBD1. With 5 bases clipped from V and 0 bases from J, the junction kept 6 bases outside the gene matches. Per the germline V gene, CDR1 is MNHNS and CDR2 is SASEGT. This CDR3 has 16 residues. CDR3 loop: CASSTDRGRANYGYTF. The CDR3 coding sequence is TGTGCCAGCAGTACGGACAGGGGGAGGGCTAACTATGGCTACACCTTC.

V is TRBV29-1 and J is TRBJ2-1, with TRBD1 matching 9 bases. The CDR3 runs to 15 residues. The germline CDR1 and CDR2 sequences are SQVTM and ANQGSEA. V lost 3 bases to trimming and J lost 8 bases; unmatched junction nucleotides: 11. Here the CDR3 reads CSVDGSGQGFHEQFF. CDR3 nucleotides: TGCAGCGTTGATGGCAGTGGACAGGGGTTCCATGAGCAGTTCTTC.

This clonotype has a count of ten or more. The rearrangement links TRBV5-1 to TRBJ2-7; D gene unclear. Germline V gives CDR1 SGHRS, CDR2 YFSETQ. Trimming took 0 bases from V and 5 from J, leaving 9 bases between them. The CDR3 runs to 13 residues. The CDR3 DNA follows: TGCGCCAGCAGCTTGGAAGGGATTGACGAGCAGTACGTC. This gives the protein CASSLEGIDEQYV.

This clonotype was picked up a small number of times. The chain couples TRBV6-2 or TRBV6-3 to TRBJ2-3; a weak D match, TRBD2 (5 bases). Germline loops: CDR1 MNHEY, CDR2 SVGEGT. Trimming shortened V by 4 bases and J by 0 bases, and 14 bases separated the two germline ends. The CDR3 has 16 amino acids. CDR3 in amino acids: CASSSTIRGSTDTQYF. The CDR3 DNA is TGTGCCAGCAGTTCCACAATCCGGGGTAGCACAGATACGCAGTATTTT.

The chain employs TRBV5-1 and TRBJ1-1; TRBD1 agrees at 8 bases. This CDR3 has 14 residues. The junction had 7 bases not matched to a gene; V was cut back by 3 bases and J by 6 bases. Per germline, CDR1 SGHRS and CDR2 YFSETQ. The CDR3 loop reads CASSYRQGTAEAFF. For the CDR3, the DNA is TGCGCCAGCAGCTATAGACAGGGGACCGCTGAAGCTTTCTTT.

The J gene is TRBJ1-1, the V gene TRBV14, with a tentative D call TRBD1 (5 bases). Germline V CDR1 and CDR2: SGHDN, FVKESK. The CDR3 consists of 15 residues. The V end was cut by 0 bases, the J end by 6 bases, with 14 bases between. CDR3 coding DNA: TGTGCCAGCAGCCAAGATCACGTGGGGACCGCTGAAGCTTTCTTT. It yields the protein CASSQDHVGTAEAFF.

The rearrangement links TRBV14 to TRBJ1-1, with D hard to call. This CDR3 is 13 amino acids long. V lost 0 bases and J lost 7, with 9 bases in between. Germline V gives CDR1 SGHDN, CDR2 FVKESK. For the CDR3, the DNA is TGTGCCAGCAGCCAAGATGTAGGTGGTGAAGCTTTCTTT. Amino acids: CASSQDVGGEAFF.

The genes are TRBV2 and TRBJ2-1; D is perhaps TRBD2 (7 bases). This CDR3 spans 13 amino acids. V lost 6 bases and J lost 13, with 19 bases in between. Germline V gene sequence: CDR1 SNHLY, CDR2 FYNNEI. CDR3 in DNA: TGTGCCAGCAGCGCCGGGGGGCCACCGCTTCAGTTCTTC. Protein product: CASSAGGPPLQFF.

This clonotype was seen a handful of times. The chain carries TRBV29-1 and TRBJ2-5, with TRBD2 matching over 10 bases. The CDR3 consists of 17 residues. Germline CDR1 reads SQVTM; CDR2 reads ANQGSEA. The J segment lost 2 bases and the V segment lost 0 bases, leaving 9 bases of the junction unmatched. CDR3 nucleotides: TGCAGCGTTGAAGATCCGGGGGCTAGCGGGAGTCAAGAGACCCAGTACTTC. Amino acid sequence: CSVEDPGASGSQETQYF.

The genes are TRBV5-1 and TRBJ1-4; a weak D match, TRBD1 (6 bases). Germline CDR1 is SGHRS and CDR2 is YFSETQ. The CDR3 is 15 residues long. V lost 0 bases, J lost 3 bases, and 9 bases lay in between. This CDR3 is CASSLDGTPNEKLFF. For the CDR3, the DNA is TGCGCCAGCAGCTTGGATGGGACACCTAATGAAAAACTGTTTTTT.

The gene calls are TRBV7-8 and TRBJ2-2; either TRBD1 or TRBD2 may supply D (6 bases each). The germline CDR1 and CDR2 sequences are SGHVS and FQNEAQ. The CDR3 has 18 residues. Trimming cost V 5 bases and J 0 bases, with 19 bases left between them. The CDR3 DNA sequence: TGTGCCAGCAGCGCCCCTCGGGGGACACCCGCGAACACCGGGGAGCTGTTTTTT. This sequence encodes CASSAPRGTPANTGELFF.

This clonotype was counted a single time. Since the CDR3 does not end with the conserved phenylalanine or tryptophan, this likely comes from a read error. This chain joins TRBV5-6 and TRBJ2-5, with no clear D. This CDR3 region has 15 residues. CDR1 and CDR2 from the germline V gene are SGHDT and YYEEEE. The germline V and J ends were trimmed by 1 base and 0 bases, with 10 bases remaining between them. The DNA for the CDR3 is TGTGCCAGCAGCTTGCTAGAGAAGAACCAAGAGACCCAGTACTCC. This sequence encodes CASSLLEKNQETQYS.

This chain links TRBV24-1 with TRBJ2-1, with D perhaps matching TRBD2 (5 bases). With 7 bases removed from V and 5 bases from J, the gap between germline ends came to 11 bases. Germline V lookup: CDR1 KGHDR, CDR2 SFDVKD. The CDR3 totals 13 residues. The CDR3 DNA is TGTGCCACCAGAGGGAGTTTAGACAATGAGCAGTTCTTC. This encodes CATRGSLDNEQFF.

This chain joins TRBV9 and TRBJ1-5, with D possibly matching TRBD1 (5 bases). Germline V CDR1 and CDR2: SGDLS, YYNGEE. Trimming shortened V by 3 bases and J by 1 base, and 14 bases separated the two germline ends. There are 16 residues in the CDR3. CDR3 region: CASSAGTASSNQPQHF. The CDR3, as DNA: TGTGCCAGCAGCGCCGGGACGGCTTCGAGCAATCAGCCCCAGCATTTT.

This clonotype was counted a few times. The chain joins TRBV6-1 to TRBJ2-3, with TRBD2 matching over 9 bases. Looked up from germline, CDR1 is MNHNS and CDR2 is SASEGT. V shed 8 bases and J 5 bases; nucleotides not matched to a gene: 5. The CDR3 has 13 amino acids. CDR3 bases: TGTGCCAGCCGCGGGGGGGCGGTAGATACGCAGTATTTT. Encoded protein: CASRGGAVDTQYF.